The source of this T cell receptor (beta chain) is a study of Tregs in tolerant kidney transplant recipients. Using immunoSEQ multiplex PCR, the repertoire was profiled, and TCRdb retains in-frame clones only, with some absent. The table has around 230,000 clones, 84% seen once. Germline V gene data show CDR1 as SGHRS and CDR2 as YFSETQ. CDR3 length: 15 amino acids. The junction had 6 bases not matched to a gene; V was cut back by 3 bases and J by 0 bases. The V call is TRBV5-1, the J call TRBJ2-7; 7 nucleotides align to TRBD1. The material sequenced was CD4+ T cells from blood. This sequence originates from a human donor in good health. The DNA for the CDR3 is TGCGCCAGCAGCTCTCCAGGGACAGACTCCTACGAGCAGTACTTC. The encoded protein is CASSSPGTDSYEQYF.